These 13 T cell receptor beta chains were all obtained from the same sample, sequenced in a study of T cell clonotyping in hematopoietic cell transplantation. The time point was: recipient sample about 28 days before transplant, after cytoreduction. The data were produced by immunoSEQ multiplex PCR, yet TCRdb's version contains in-frame clones alone and is incomplete. Of some 76,000 clones in the sample, 96% were seen once. Material: peripheral blood mononuclear cells, obtained before stem cell transplant. The receptors were sampled from a woman between 50 and 59 years old with acute myeloid leukemia. Some clones in this sample may be carry-over from other donors' samples.

V is TRBV6-1 and J is TRBJ2-3, with TRBD1 matching over 8 bases. The germline gives CDR1 MNHNS, CDR2 SASEGT. The CDR3 runs to 16 residues. V was clipped by 3 bases and J by 3 bases; unmatched bases: 8. The DNA of the CDR3 is TGTGCCAGCAGTGATCAATTACAGGGGGGAACAGATACGCAGTATTTT. Translation: CASSDQLQGGTDTQYF.

The V call is TRBV25-1, the J call TRBJ1-1; no reliable D call. Germline CDR1 reads MGHDK; CDR2 reads SYGVNS. Trimming took 4 bases from V and 6 from J, leaving 9 bases between them. The CDR3 extends over 12 amino acids. This CDR3 reads CASSAATPEAFF. Written as DNA, the CDR3 is TGTGCCAGCAGTGCGGCCACCCCTGAAGCTTTCTTT.

This chain uses TRBV11-2 with TRBJ2-5, with 8 bases fitting TRBD2. With V trimmed by 3 bases and J by 3 bases, 3 bases remained unmatched. CDR1 is SGHAT, CDR2 FQNNGV, per germline. The CDR3 loop spans 14 amino acids. The DNA of the CDR3 is TGTGCCAGCAGCTTTGTAGCGGGGAAAGAGACCCAGTACTTC. Amino acids: CASSFVAGKETQYF.

CDR3 in amino acids: CATPTGRAPDTQYF. CDR3 DNA sequence: TGTGCCACCCCGACAGGGAGGGCTCCAGATACGCAGTATTTT. The V and J genes are TRBV25-1 and TRBJ2-3, with D possibly being TRBD1 or TRBD2 (7 bases each). Germline V CDR1 and CDR2: MGHDK, SYGVNS. The CDR3 totals 14 residues. V lost 10 bases, J lost 4 bases, and 18 bases lay in between. Looking up the rest from reference TRBV25-1 and TRBJ2-3 gives the full variable domain: EADIYQTPRYLVIGTGKKITLECSQTMGHDKMYWYQQDPGMELHLIHYSYGVNSTEKGDLSSESTVSRIRTEHFPLTLESARPSHTSQYLCATPTGRAPDTQYFGPGTRLTVL.

This chain links TRBV7-7 with TRBJ2-5; tentative D call: TRBD2 (5 bases). The CDR3 length is 14 residues. CDR1 SSHAT and CDR2 FNYEAQ come from the germline V gene (reference sequence). Written as DNA, the CDR3 is TGTGCTAGCGCCAAAGGACTTGTCCAAGAGACCCAGTACTTC. Translation: CASAKGLVQETQYF.

J is TRBJ1-2 and V is TRBV20-1, with D possibly matching TRBD1 (6 bases). The CDR3 is made up of 10 amino acids. Germline V gene lookup returns CDR1 DFQATT and CDR2 SNEGSKA (reference sequence). V was shortened by 6 bases and J by 10 bases, with 12 bases between the two germline ends. The CDR3 is CSAYRVDYTF. The DNA for the CDR3 is TGCAGTGCCTACAGGGTTGACTACACCTTC.

The chain employs TRBV29-1 and TRBJ2-7; no clear D gene. The CDR3 runs to 16 residues. Germline V gives CDR1 SQVTM, CDR2 ANQGSEA. The V end lost 2 bases, the J end lost 4 bases, and 21 bases lay between the germline ends. The CDR3 sequence is CSVEMSELGKRYEQYF. Here the CDR3 DNA reads TGCAGCGTTGAAATGTCTGAGTTGGGGAAGAGGTACGAGCAGTACTTC.

The chain joins TRBV2 to TRBJ2-7; no firm D call. The CDR3 has 14 residues. Germline CDR1 SNHLY, CDR2 FYNNEI. The V end lost 3 bases, the J end lost 7 bases, and 16 bases lay between the germline ends. The CDR3 DNA is TGTGCCAGCAGTGAGGGGTCAACAAGTGGGGAGCAGTACTTC. This translates into CASSEGSTSGEQYF.

The rearrangement uses TRBV28 and TRBJ2-7; 9 nucleotides align to TRBD2. V shed 4 bases and J 0 bases; nucleotides not matched to a gene: 1. The CDR3 runs to 14 residues. CDR1 is MDHEN, CDR2 SYDVKM, per germline. CDR3 coding DNA: TGTGCCAGCAGTTCTAGCGGGATCTCCTACGAGCAGTACTTC. It encodes CASSSSGISYEQYF.

J is TRBJ1-4 and V is TRBV7-2; tentative D call: TRBD1 (5 bases). Germline-derived CDR1 and CDR2 are SGHTA and FQGNSA. Trimming cost V 3 bases and J 8 bases, with 13 bases left between them. This CDR3 is 14 amino acids long. Written as DNA, the CDR3 is TGTGCCAGCAGCTTCGGAACAAGGGGCGAAAAACTGTTTTTT. Translated, it gives CASSFGTRGEKLFF.

This clone was counted a single time. This chain links TRBV2 with TRBJ1-2, with TRBD1 identical over 8 bases. CDR1 and CDR2 from the germline V gene are SNHLY and FYNNEI. The CDR3 runs to 13 residues. V was pared by 6 bases and J by 3 bases, with 3 bases of the junction left unmatched. CDR3 DNA: TGTGCCAGCAGAACAGGGGGGGACTATGGCTACACCTTC. It encodes CASRTGGDYGYTF.

In nucleotides, the CDR3 is TGTGCCAGCAGTGGTCCCGTGAACACCGGGGAGCTGTTTTTT. As protein: CASSGPVNTGELFF. This chain connects TRBV6-1 to TRBJ2-2; no definite D call. Trimming removed 4 bases from V and 1 base from J, with 7 bases in between. The CDR3 totals 14 residues. Germline V gene lookup returns CDR1 MNHNS and CDR2 SASEGT.

The V gene is TRBV6-1, the J gene TRBJ2-1, with D uncertain. The CDR3 runs 15 residues. V lost 10 bases to trimming and J lost 1 base, with 17 bases between them. CDR1 is MNHNS and CDR2 is SASEGT in the germline V gene. In nucleotides, the CDR3 is TGTGCCACCCCGTCGGGCTTTGGGTCCTACAATGAGCAGTTCTTC. Translating gives CATPSGFGSYNEQFF.